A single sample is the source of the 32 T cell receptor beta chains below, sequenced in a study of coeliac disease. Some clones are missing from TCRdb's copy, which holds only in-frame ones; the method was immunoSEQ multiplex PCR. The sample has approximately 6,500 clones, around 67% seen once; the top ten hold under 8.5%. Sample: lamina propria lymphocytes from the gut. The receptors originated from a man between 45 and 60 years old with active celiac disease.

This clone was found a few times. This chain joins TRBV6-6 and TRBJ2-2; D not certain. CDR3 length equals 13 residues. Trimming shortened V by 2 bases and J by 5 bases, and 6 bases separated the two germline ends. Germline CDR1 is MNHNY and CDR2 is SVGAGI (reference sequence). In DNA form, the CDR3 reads TGTGCCAGCAGTTACGTCGGGACCGGGGAGCTGTTTTTT. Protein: CASSYVGTGELFF.

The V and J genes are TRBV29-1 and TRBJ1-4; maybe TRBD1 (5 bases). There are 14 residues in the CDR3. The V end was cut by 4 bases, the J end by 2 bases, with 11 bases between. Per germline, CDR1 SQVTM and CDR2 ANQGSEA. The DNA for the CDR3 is TGCAGCGTTGCAAAGGGGAGGACTAATGAAAAACTGTTTTTT. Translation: CSVAKGRTNEKLFF.

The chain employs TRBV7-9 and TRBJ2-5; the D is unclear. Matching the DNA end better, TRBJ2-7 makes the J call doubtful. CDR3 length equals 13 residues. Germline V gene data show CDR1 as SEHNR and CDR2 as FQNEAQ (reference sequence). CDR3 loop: CASSLSTTYEQYF. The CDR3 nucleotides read TGTGCCAGCAGCTTATCGACAACCTACGAGCAGTACTTC.

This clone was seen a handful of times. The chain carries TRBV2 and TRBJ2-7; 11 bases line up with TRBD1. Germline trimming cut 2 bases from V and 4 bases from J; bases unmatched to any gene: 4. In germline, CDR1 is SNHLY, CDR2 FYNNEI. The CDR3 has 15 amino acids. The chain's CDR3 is CASSELGQGGYEQYF. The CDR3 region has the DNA TGTGCCAGCAGTGAATTGGGACAGGGGGGGTACGAGCAGTACTTC.

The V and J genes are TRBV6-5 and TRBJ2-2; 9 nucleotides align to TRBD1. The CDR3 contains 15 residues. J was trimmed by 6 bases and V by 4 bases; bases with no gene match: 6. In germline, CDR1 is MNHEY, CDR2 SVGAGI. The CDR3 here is CASSSPGQGAGELFF. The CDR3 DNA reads TGTGCCAGCAGTTCTCCGGGACAGGGCGCCGGGGAGCTGTTTTTT.

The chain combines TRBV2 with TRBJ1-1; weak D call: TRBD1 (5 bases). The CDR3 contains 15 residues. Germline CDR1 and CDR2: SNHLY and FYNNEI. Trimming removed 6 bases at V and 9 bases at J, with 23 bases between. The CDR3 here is CASRGMTADRTKAFF. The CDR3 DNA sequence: TGTGCCAGCAGGGGAATGACAGCCGATCGAACTAAAGCTTTCTTT.

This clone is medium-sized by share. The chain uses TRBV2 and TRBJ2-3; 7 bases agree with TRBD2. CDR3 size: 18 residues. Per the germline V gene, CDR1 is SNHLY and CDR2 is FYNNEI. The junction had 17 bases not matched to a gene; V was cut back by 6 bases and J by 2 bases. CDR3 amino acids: CASSAYGGRGVYTDTQYF. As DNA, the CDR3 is TGTGCCAGCAGCGCATACGGCGGGAGAGGGGTTTACACAGATACGCAGTATTTT.

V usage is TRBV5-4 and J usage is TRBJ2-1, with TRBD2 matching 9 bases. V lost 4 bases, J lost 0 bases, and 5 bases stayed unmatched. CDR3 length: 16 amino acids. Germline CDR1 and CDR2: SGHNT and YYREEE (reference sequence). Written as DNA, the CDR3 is TGTGCCAGCAGCAGAAATAGCGGGAGCTCCTACAATGAGCAGTTCTTC. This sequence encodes CASSRNSGSSYNEQFF. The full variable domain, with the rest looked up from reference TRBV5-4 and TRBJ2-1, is ETGVTQSPTHLIKTRGQQVTLRCSSQSGHNTVSWYQQALGQGPQFIFQYYREEENGRGNFPPRFSGLQFPNYSSELNVNALELDDSALYLCASSRNSGSSYNEQFFGPGTRLTVL.

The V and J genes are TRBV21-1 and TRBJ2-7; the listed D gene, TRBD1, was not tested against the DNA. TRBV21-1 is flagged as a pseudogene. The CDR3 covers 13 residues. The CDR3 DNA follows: TGTGCCAGCAGCAGCAGGGGCTCCTACGAGCAGTACGTC. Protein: CASSSRGSYEQYV.

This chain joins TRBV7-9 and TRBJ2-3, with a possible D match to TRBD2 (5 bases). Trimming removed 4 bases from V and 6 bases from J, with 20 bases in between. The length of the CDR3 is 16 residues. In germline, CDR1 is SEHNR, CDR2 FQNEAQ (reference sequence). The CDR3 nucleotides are TGTGCCAGCAGCTCCCAAGCGAGCGGAATTGGGGATACGCAGTATTTT. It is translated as CASSSQASGIGDTQYF.

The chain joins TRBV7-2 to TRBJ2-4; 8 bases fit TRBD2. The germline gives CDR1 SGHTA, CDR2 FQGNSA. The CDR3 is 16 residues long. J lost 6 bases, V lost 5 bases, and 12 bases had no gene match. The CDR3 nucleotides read TGTGCCAGCAGCCCCCAAAGCGGGAGCTATGTAAACATTCAGTACTTC. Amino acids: CASSPQSGSYVNIQYF.

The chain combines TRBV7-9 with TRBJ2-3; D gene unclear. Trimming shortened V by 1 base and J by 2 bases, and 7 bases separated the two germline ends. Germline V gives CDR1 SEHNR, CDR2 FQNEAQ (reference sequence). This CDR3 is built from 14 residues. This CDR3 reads CASSLVPDTDTQYF. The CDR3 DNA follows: TGTGCCAGCAGCTTAGTCCCAGACACAGATACGCAGTATTTT. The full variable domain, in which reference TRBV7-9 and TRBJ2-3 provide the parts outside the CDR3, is DTGVSQNPRHKITKRGQNVTFRCDPISEHNRLYWYRQTLGQGPEFLTYFQNEAQLEKSRLLSDRFSAERPKGSFSTLEIQRTEQGDSAMYLCASSLVPDTDTQYFGPGTRLTVL.

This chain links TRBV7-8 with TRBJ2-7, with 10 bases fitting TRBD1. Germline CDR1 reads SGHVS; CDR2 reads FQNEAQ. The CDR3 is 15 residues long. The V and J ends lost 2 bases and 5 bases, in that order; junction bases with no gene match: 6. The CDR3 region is CASSLLTGGADEQYF. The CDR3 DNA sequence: TGTGCCAGCAGCTTACTGACAGGGGGCGCGGACGAGCAGTACTTC.

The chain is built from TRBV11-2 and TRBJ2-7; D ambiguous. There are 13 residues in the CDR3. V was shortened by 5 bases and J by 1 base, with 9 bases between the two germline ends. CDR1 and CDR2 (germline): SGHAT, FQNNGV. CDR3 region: CASSNLVSYEQYV. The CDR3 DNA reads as TGTGCCAGCAGCAATCTAGTTTCCTACGAGCAGTACGTC.

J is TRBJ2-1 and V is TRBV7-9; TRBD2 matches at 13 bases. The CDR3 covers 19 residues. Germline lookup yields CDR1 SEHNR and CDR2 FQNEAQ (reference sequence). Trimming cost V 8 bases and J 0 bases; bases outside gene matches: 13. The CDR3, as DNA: TGTGCCAGCCTCCCTGTGGGGACTAGCGGGACGCGCTCCTACAATGAGCAGTTCTTC. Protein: CASLPVGTSGTRSYNEQFF.

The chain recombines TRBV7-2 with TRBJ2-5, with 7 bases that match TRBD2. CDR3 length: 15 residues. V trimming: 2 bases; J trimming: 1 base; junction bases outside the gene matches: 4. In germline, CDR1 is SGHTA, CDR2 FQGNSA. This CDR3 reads CASSLRPGGQETQYF. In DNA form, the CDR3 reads TGTGCCAGCAGCTTACGACCGGGGGGCCAAGAGACCCAGTACTTC.

This chain's CDR3 is CASITGQWNTEAFF. CDR3 nucleotide sequence: TGTGCCAGCATTACCGGACAATGGAACACTGAAGCTTTCTTT. The chain links TRBV2 to TRBJ1-1; possibly TRBD1 for D (5 bases). V was pared by 7 bases and J by 1 base, with 13 bases between. The germline V gene encodes CDR1 SNHLY and CDR2 FYNNEI. The CDR3 runs to 14 residues.

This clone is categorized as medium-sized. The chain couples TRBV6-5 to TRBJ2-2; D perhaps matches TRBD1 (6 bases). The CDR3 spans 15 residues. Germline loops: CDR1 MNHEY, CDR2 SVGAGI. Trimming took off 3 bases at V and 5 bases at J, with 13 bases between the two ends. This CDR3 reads CASSYSQGITGELFF. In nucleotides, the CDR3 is TGTGCCAGCAGTTATTCTCAGGGGATAACCGGGGAGCTGTTTTTT.

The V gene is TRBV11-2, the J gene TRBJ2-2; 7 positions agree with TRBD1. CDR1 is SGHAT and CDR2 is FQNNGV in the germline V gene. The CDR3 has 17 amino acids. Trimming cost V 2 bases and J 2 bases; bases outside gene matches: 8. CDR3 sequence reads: CASSLRWTGLNTGELFF. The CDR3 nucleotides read TGTGCCAGCAGCTTAAGGTGGACAGGCTTAAACACCGGGGAGCTGTTTTTT.

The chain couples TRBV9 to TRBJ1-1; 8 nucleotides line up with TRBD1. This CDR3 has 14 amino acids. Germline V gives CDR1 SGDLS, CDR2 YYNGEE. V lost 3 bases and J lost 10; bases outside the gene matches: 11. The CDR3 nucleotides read TGTGCCAGCAGCGCGGGGGGACAGGCTACCAGAGCTTTCTTT. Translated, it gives CASSAGGQATRAFF.

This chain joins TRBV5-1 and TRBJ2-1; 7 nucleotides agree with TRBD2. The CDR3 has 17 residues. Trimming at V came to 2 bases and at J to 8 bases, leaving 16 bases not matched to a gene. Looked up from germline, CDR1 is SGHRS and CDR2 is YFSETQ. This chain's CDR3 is CASSFRSGIRLADEQFF. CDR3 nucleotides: TGCGCCAGCAGCTTCCGAAGTGGGATTAGACTAGCCGATGAGCAGTTCTTC.

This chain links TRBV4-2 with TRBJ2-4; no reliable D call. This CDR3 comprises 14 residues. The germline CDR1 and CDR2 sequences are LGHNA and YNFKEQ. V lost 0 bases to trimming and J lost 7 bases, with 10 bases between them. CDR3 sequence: CASSQDLHFNIQYF. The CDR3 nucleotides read TGTGCCAGCAGCCAAGATCTGCACTTTAACATTCAGTACTTC.

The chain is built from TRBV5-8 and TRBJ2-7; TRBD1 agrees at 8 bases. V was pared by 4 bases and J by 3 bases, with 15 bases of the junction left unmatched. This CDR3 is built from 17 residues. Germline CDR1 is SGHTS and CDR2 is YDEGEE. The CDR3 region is CASSGGQGKGPYYEQYV. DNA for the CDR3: TGTGCCAGCAGCGGCGGACAGGGAAAAGGCCCCTACTACGAGCAGTACGTC.

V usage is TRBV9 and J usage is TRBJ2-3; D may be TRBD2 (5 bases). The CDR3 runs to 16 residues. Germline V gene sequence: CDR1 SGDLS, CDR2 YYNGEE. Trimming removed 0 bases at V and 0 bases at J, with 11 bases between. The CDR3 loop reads CASSVAWGVSTDTQYF. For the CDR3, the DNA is TGTGCCAGCAGCGTAGCATGGGGAGTTAGCACAGATACGCAGTATTTT.

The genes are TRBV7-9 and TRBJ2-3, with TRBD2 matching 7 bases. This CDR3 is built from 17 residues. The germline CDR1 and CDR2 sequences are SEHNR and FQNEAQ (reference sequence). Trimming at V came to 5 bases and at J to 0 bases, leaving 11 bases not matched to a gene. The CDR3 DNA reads TGTGCCAGCAGCCCGACCCTAGCGGTAACTAGCACAGATACGCAGTATTTT. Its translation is CASSPTLAVTSTDTQYF. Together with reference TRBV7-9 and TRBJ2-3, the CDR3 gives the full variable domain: DTGVSQNPRHKITKRGQNVTFRCDPISEHNRLYWYRQTLGQGPEFLTYFQNEAQLEKSRLLSDRFSAERPKGSFSTLEIQRTEQGDSAMYLCASSPTLAVTSTDTQYFGPGTRLTVL.

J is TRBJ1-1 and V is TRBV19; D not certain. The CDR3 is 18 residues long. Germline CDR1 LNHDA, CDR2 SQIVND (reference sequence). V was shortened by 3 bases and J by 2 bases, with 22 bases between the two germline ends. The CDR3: CASSIPGFRRTKNTEAFF. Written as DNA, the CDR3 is TGTGCCAGTAGTATCCCGGGATTTAGGAGAACCAAAAACACTGAAGCTTTCTTT.

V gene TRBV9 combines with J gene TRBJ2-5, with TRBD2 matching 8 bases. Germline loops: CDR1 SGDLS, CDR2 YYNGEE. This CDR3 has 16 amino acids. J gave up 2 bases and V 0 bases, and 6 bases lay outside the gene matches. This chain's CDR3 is CASSVVGSGAQETQYF. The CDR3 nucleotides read TGTGCCAGCAGCGTAGTAGGTAGCGGGGCGCAAGAGACCCAGTACTTC.

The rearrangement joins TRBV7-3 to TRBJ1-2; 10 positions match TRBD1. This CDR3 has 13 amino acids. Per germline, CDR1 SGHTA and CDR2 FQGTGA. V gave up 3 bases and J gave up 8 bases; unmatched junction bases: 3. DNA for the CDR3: TGTGCCAGCAGCTTTGGGACAGGGGAAGGCTACACCTTC. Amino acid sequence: CASSFGTGEGYTF.

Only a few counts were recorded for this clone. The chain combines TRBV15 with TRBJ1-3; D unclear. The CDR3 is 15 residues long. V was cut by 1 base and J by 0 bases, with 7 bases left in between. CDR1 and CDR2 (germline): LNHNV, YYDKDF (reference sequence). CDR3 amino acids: CATSRVEDSGNTIYF. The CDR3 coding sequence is TGTGCCACCAGCAGAGTAGAGGACTCTGGAAACACCATATATTTT.

CDR3 in amino acids: CASTTGLAGVSDEQFF. Here the CDR3 DNA reads TGTGCCAGCACCACGGGACTAGCGGGAGTTTCCGATGAGCAGTTCTTC. The chain employs TRBV2 and TRBJ2-1; TRBD2 aligns across 14 bases. The V segment lost 7 bases and the J segment 8 bases; nucleotides outside the gene matches: 10. This CDR3 comprises 16 residues. Germline CDR1 is SNHLY and CDR2 is FYNNEI. The full variable domain, in which reference TRBV2 and TRBJ2-1 provide the parts outside the CDR3, is EPEVTQTPSHQVTQMGQEVILRCVPISNHLYFYWYRQILGQKVEFLVSFYNNEISEKSEIFDDQFSVERPDGSNFTLKIRSTKLEDSAMYFCASTTGLAGVSDEQFFGPGTRLTVL.

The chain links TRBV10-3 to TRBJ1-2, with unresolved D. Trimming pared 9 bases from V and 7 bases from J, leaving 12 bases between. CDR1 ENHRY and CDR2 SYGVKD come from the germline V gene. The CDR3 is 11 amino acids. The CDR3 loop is CAMGPGGGYTF. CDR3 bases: TGTGCCATGGGTCCTGGCGGTGGCTACACCTTC.

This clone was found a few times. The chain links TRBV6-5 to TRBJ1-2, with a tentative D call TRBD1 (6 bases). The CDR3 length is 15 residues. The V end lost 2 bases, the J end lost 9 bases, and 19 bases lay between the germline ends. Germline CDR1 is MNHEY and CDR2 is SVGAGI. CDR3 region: CASSYRSTGMIRYTF. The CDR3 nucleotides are TGTGCCAGCAGTTACCGTTCTACAGGGATGATTCGCTACACCTTC.